Listed below are T cell receptor beta chains from one sample, sequenced in a study of OX40 agonist ivuxolimab in advanced cancers. TCRdb's table, derived via immunoSEQ multiplex PCR, lists solely in-frame clones and lacks some. The sample has 85,000 to 100,000 clones, roughly 90% seen once. The specimen comprised CD4+ or CD8+ T cells sorted from blood, sampled in a trial of the OX40 agonist ivuxolimab. The receptor source for this set is an adult with an advanced solid tumor such as melanoma, head and neck, liver or kidney cancer. The CDR3 runs from the conserved cysteine through the conserved F or W. A D gene is named only where the DNA matches it firmly. Size values are once, few and many counts, or a class for expanded clones, and some rows have none.

abundance,d_gene,j_gene,v_gene,len,CDR3aa,CDR3nt
NA,TRBD2,TRBJ2-1,TRBV28,17,CASPPGTSGSSYNEQFF,TGTGCCAGCCCCCCCGGTACTAGCGGGAGCTCCTACAATGAGCAGTTCTTC
NA,NA,TRBJ2-7,TRBV11-2,14,CASSTTGRGAGQYF,TGTGCCAGCAGCACCACGGGACGCGGGGCGGGTCAGTACTTC
NA,TRBD1,TRBJ1-5,TRBV5-6,15,CASSLGQGINQPQHF,TGTGCCAGCAGCTTGGGACAGGGGATCAATCAGCCCCAGCATTTT
NA,TRBD2,TRBJ2-3,TRBV7-2,15,CASSLGLALTDTQYF,TGTGCCAGCAGCTTGGGACTAGCGCTCACAGATACGCAGTATTTT
once,NA,TRBJ2-7,TRBV19,20,CASSSAVGGASLGRSYEQYF,TGTGCCAGTAGTTCCGCGGTGGGGGGCGCTTCCTTAGGTCGCTCCTACGAGCAGTACTTC
NA,NA,TRBJ2-2,TRBV5-1,14,CASSLTQNTGELFF,TGCGCCAGCAGCTTGACACAGAACACCGGGGAGCTGTTTTTT
NA,NA,TRBJ1-2,TRBV6-5,13,CASSPHDLYGYTF,TGTGCCAGCAGCCCCCACGACCTCTATGGCTACACCTTC
NA,TRBD2,TRBJ2-7,TRBV4-1,18,CASSQDPIAGRGRGEQYF,TGCGCCAGCAGCCAAGATCCTATAGCGGGAAGGGGCCGGGGGGAGCAGTACTTC
NA,TRBD2,TRBJ2-1,TRBV29-1,15,CSVAGLAGTYNEQFF,TGCAGCGTCGCCGGACTAGCGGGGACTTACAATGAGCAGTTCTTC
NA,NA,TRBJ2-1,TRBV4-2,15,CASSQVSSGGYEQFF,TGTGCCAGCAGCCAAGTTAGCTCCGGTGGTTATGAGCAGTTCTTC
NA,NA,TRBJ2-7,TRBV7-9,14,CASSSGSYGNEQYF,TGTGCCAGCAGCTCCGGGAGTTATGGTAACGAGCAGTACTTC
NA,NA,TRBJ1-2,TRBV28,13,CASSSPRRGGYTF,TGTGCCAGCAGTTCCCCCCGGAGGGGGGGCTACACCTTC
NA,NA,TRBJ1-4,TRBV2,15,CASRLTGQPLSELFF,TGTGCCAGCCGGCTAACTGGACAGCCCCTCTCGGAACTGTTTTTT
NA,TRBD1,TRBJ2-7,TRBV5-5,15,CASSLGTGRQYEQYF,TGTGCCAGCAGCTTGGGGACAGGACGCCAGTACGAGCAGTACTTC
NA,NA,TRBJ2-1,TRBV29-1,12,CSVEVTRNEQFF,TGCAGCGTTGAGGTAACTAGAAATGAGCAGTTCTTC
once,NA,TRBJ2-5,TRBV18,15,CASSREGLDSETQYF,TGTGCCAGCTCACGGGAAGGGTTGGACTCAGAGACCCAGTACTTC
NA,NA,TRBJ1-5,TRBV10-3,13,CAISGAANQPQHF,TGTGCCATCTCTGGGGCAGCCAATCAGCCCCAGCATTTT
NA,NA,TRBJ2-2,TRBV10-3,16,CAISDYGSMRTGELFF,TGTGCCATCAGTGACTATGGGAGCATGAGGACCGGGGAGCTGTTTTTT
NA,TRBD1,TRBJ1-5,TRBV19,17,CASSPRDRGGNNQPQHF,TGTGCCAGTAGTCCCCGGGACAGGGGTGGGAACAATCAGCCCCAGCATTTT
NA,NA,TRBJ2-2,TRBV28,15,CASIGIRKRLGELFF,TGTGCCAGCATAGGAATTAGGAAGCGGCTGGGGGAGCTGTTTTTT
NA,TRBD2,TRBJ2-3,TRBV11-3,18,CASSLRSSGSSGTDTQYF,TGTGCCAGCAGCTTACGGTCTAGCGGGAGTTCTGGCACAGATACGCAGTATTTT
NA,TRBD2,TRBJ2-1,TRBV4-3,16,CASSQGARLAGDEQFF,TGCGCCAGCAGCCAAGGAGCGAGACTAGCGGGAGATGAGCAGTTCTTC
NA,NA,TRBJ1-4,TRBV4-1,13,CATQANSGEKLFF,TGCGCCACCCAGGCCAACTCTGGCGAAAAACTGTTTTTT
NA,NA,TRBJ1-5,TRBV2,14,CASSEVTAHQPQHF,TGTGCCAGCAGTGAGGTGACAGCCCATCAGCCCCAGCATTTT
NA,TRBD1,TRBJ1-2,TRBV6-6,15,CASSYRQGADYGYTF,TGTGCCAGCAGTTACCGACAGGGGGCTGACTATGGCTACACCTTC
NA,NA,TRBJ2-5,TRBV5-6,16,CASSLVGSGWQETQYF,TGTGCCAGCAGCCTGGTGGGTAGCGGTTGGCAAGAGACCCAGTACTTC
NA,NA,TRBJ1-2,TRBV28,14,CASSFPRGVRGYTF,TGTGCCAGCAGTTTCCCGAGGGGGGTTCGGGGCTACACCTTC
NA,TRBD2,TRBJ2-3,TRBV19,16,CASRSSGRAGTDTQYF,TGTGCCAGTAGGTCAAGCGGGAGGGCCGGTACAGATACGCAGTATTTT
few,NA,TRBJ1-1,TRBV29-1,13,CSVVSGTRTEAFF,TGCAGCGTTGTATCTGGGACGAGGACTGAAGCTTTCTTT
NA,TRBD2,TRBJ2-2,TRBV5-1,16,CATRGAGGLNTGELFF,TGCGCAACCCGGGGTGCGGGAGGCCTGAACACCGGGGAGCTGTTTTTT
NA,NA,TRBJ1-3,TRBV7-2,14,CASSLTPVLNTIYF,TGTGCCAGCAGCTTAACCCCAGTCTTAAACACCATATATTTT
NA,TRBD1,TRBJ2-5,TRBV2,16,CASSPLKTGQQETQYF,TGTGCCAGCAGTCCCCTGAAGACAGGGCAACAAGAGACCCAGTACTTC
NA,NA,TRBJ1-2,TRBV28,14,CASSLSETVSGYTF,TGTGCCAGCAGTCTAAGCGAGACAGTCTCTGGCTACACCTTC
NA,NA,TRBJ2-3,TRBV5-6,15,CASSLVGAITDTQYF,TGTGCCAGCAGCTTGGTGGGGGCTATCACAGATACGCAGTATTTT
NA,NA,TRBJ2-2,TRBV6-1,13,CASRRTGTGELFF,TGTGCCAGCAGGCGTACAGGGACCGGGGAGCTGTTTTTT
once,NA,TRBJ2-4,TRBV21-1,18,CASSKLETGAGPKNIQYF,TGTGCCAGCAGCAAACTCGAAACGGGGGCCGGGCCCAAAAACATTCAGTACTTC
few,NA,TRBJ1-1,TRBV7-9,14,CASSLEGMNTEAFF,TGTGCCAGCAGCTTGGAGGGGATGAACACTGAAGCTTTCTTT
NA,NA,TRBJ2-2,TRBV5-1,14,CASSLEGSTGELFF,TGCGCCAGCAGCTTGGAAGGGAGCACCGGGGAGCTGTTTTTT
NA,TRBD2,TRBJ2-7,TRBV6-6,16,CASSYSPGTSASWEYF,TGTGCCAGCAGTTACTCGCCCGGGACTAGCGCATCTTGGGAGTACTTC
NA,NA,TRBJ1-1,TRBV5-5,14,CASSRGGANTEAFF,TGTGCCAGCAGTCGGGGAGGTGCGAACACTGAAGCTTTCTTT
NA,TRBD2,TRBJ2-2,TRBV11-2,16,CASSFGLAGDTGELFF,TGTGCCAGCAGCTTCGGTCTAGCGGGAGACACCGGGGAGCTGTTTTTT
NA,TRBD2,TRBJ2-1,TRBV19,15,CASSTGLAGGYEQFF,TGTGCCAGTAGTACCGGACTAGCGGGAGGTTATGAGCAGTTCTTC
NA,NA,TRBJ1-5,TRBV10-1,17,CASSESGGTTSNQPQHF,TGCGCCAGCAGTGAGTCGGGGGGAACGACTAGCAATCAGCCCCAGCATTTT
medium-sized,TRBD1,TRBJ2-4,TRBV19,13,CASSMTGGLAENF,TGTGCCAGTAGTATGACAGGGGGGCTTGCAGAGAACTTC
NA,TRBD2,TRBJ2-1,TRBV10-3,17,CAISGGLAGSSYNEQFF,TGTGCCATCAGTGGAGGACTAGCGGGATCGTCCTACAATGAGCAGTTCTTC
NA,TRBD2,TRBJ2-3,TRBV30,14,CAWRPGGGLDTQYF,TGTGCCTGGAGGCCCGGGGGGGGGCTGGATACGCAGTATTTT
once,TRBD1,TRBJ2-7,TRBV6-6,15,CASSFDRGRDYEQYF,TGTGCCAGCAGTTTCGACAGGGGGAGAGACTACGAGCAGTACTTC
NA,TRBD1,TRBJ1-2,TRBV2,16,CASSEGGDSAWGGYTF,TGTGCCAGCAGCGAAGGGGGGGACAGCGCCTGGGGAGGCTACACCTTC
NA,TRBD2,TRBJ2-3,TRBV5-6,18,CASTSLWGLAGGTDTQYF,TGTGCCAGCACTTCCCTCTGGGGACTAGCGGGAGGAACAGATACGCAGTATTTT
NA,NA,TRBJ2-7,TRBV7-2,14,CASSLGSGSYEQYF,TGTGCCAGCAGCTTAGGATCCGGGTCCTACGAGCAGTACTTC
NA,NA,TRBJ2-1,TRBV18,14,CASSPVDSYNEQFF,TGTGCCAGCTCACCTGTCGACTCCTACAATGAGCAGTTCTTC